The clone carrying this TCR beta chain has just one count. This sample was included in a study of blood T cell repertoires in COVID-19. Turning to the study itself: From the United States, Italy and Spain came samples of acute and convalescent COVID-19. Nucleic acid was either cDNA or gDNA, and it came from T cells, B-cell-depleted T cells, or PBMCs.

Sequenced by immunoSEQ multiplex PCR; TCRdb stores in-frame clones only, minus some. The sample shows roughly 700,000 clones, approximately 90% of them seen only once. Trimming took 8 bases from V and 4 from J, leaving 17 bases between them. CDR1 and CDR2 from the germline V gene are LNHDA and SQIVND (reference sequence). The CDR3 totals 14 residues. What was sequenced was peripheral blood. This TCR was sampled from a woman aged 18 to 35 with acute or convalescent COVID-19. The rearrangement uses TRBV19 and TRBJ1-2, with a weak D call TRBD1 (6 bases). Here the CDR3 DNA reads TGTGCCAGTCGAGGGACATCCCAAATCTATGGCTACACCTTC. Translating it yields CASRGTSQIYGYTF. Based on the CDR3 plus reference TRBV19 and TRBJ1-2, the full variable domain is DGGITQSPKYLFRKEGQNVTLSCEQNLNHDAMYWYRQDPGQGLRLIYYSQIVNDFQKGDIAEGYSVSREKKESFPLTVTSAQKNPTAFYLCASRGTSQIYGYTFGSGTRLTVV.